This entry lists 5 T cell receptor beta chains sequenced from one sample in a study of blood T cell repertoires in COVID-19. Some clones are missing from TCRdb's copy, which holds only in-frame ones; the method was immunoSEQ multiplex PCR. The table has roughly 70,000 clones, more than 70% seen once. Sequencing was carried out using peripheral blood. The receptors were gathered from a human donor in a cohort sampled during active COVID-19.

The chain combines TRBV5-1 with TRBJ2-3, with 7 bases aligning to TRBD1. In germline, CDR1 is SGHRS, CDR2 YFSETQ. With V trimmed by 2 bases and J by 0 bases, 3 bases remained unmatched. The CDR3 runs 15 residues. The CDR3 reads CASSFGQDSTDTQYF. The CDR3 DNA follows: TGCGCCAGCAGCTTCGGACAGGACAGCACAGATACGCAGTATTTT.

The CDR3 sequence is CASSPYQETQYF. The CDR3 DNA reads TGTGCCAGCAGTCCGTACCAAGAGACCCAGTACTTC. The rearrangement uses TRBV2 and TRBJ2-5, with unresolved D. V lost 5 bases, J lost 0 bases, and 4 bases lay in between. The CDR3 loop spans 12 amino acids. CDR1 is SNHLY and CDR2 is FYNNEI in the germline V gene.

Concerning this clone: An end of the junction differs from the germline gene, which may be a read error. J is TRBJ1-2 and V is TRBV30; TRBD1 agrees at 7 bases. This CDR3 contains 12 residues. CDR1 is GTSNPN, CDR2 SVGIG, per germline (reference sequence). The CDR3 here is CAWSFTGTAEWF. The DNA of the CDR3 is TGTGCCTGGAGCTTCACCGGGACAGCCGAATGGTTC. Full variable domain (remainder filled in from reference TRBV30 and TRBJ1-2): SQTIHQWPATLVQPVGSPLSLECTVEGTSNPNLYWYRQAAGRGLQLLFYSVGIGQISSEVPQNLSASRPQDRQFILSSKKLLLSDSGFYLCAWSFTGTAEWFGSGTRLTVV.

This clone was picked up one time. The chain is built from TRBV28 and TRBJ2-7; 9 bases agree with TRBD1. The germline V gene has CDR1 MDHEN and CDR2 SYDVKM. The CDR3 length is 14 residues. J lost 3 bases, V lost 6 bases, and 6 bases had no gene match. CDR3 sequence reads: CASRQDRGNYEQYF. The CDR3 nucleotides read TGTGCCAGCAGGCAGGACAGGGGAAACTACGAGCAGTACTTC.

CDR3 loop: CASSMLEGEQFF. The CDR3 DNA follows: TGTGCCAGTAGTATGCTTGAGGGTGAGCAGTTCTTC. The rearrangement links TRBV19 to TRBJ2-1, with TRBD2 as a possible D gene (5 bases). The CDR3 runs to 12 residues. Per the germline V gene, CDR1 is LNHDA and CDR2 is SQIVND (reference sequence). Trimming removed 3 bases at V and 9 bases at J, with 9 bases between.